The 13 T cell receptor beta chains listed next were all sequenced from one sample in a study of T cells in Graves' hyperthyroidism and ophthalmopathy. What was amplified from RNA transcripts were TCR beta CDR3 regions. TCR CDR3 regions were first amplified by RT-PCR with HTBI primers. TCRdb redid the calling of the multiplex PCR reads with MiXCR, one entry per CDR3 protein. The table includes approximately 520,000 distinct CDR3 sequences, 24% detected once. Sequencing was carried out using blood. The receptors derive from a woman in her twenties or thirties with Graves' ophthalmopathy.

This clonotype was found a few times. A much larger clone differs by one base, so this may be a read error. The CDR3 region has the DNA TGTGCCAGCAGTGACGTAGCAGGGGAGAACACCATATATTTT. This gives the protein CASSDVAGENTIYF. The chain uses TRBV6-1 and TRBJ1-3, with a possible D match to TRBD1 (6 bases). The CDR3 consists of 14 residues. V was pared by 3 bases and J by 7 bases, with 13 bases between. Germline V lookup: CDR1 MNHNS, CDR2 SASEGT.

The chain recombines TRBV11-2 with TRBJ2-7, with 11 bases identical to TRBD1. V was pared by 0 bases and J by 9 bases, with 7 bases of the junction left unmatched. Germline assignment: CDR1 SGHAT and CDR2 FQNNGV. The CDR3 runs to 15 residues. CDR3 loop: CASSLDSGTGGLQYF. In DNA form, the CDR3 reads TGTGCCAGCAGCTTAGACTCCGGGACAGGGGGTTTGCAGTACTTC.

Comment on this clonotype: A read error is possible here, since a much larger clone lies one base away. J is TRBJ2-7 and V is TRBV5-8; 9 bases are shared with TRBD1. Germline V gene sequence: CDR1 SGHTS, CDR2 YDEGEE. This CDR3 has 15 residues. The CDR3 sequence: CASSTPRDRAYEQCF. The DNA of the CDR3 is TGTGCCAGCAGTACCCCCCGGGACAGGGCCTACGAGCAGTGCTTC.

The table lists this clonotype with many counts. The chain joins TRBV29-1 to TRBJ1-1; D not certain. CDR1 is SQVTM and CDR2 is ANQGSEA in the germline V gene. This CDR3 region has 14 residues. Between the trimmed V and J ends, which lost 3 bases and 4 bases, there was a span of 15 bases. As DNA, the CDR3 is TGCAGCGTTGACTTGGCGCGGGTGGGCACTGAAGCTTTCTTT. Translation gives CSVDLARVGTEAFF.

The CDR3 DNA is TGCAGCGTTGATTGGACCGAGATCTATGGCTACACCTTC. As protein: CSVDWTEIYGYTF. The V gene is TRBV29-1, the J gene TRBJ1-2; D remains unclear. The CDR3 contains 13 residues. Germline V lookup: CDR1 SQVTM, CDR2 ANQGSEA. Trimming stripped 3 bases from V and 4 bases from J, with 12 bases between. Full variable domain (remainder filled in from reference TRBV29-1 and TRBJ1-2): SAVISQKPSRDICQRGTSLTIQCQVDSQVTMMFWYRQQPGQSLTLIATANQGSEATYESGFVIDKFPISRPNLTFSTLTVSNMSPEDSSIYLCSVDWTEIYGYTFGSGTRLTVV.

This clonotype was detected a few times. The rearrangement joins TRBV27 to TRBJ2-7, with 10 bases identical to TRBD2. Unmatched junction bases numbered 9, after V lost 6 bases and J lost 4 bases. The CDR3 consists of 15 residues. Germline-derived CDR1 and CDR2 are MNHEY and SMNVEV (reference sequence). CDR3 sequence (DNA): TGTGCCAGCAGCCAAGACGCGACTAGCGGGTACGAGCAGTACTTC. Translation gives CASSQDATSGYEQYF.

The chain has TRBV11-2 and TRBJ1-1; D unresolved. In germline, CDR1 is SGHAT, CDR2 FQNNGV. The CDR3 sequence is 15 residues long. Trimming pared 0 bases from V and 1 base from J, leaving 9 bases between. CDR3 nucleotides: TGTGCCAGCAGCTTAGATATGGGAACGAACACTGAAGCTTTCTTT. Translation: CASSLDMGTNTEAFF.

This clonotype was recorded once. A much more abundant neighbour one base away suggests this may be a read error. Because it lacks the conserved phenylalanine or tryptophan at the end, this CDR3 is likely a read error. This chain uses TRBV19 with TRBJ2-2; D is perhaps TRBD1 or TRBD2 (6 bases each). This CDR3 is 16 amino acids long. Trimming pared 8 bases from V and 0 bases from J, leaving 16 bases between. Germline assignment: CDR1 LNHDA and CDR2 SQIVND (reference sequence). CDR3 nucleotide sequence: TGTGCCAGTGGCCGGGGGCCGGTCGCGAACACCGGGGAGCTGTTTCTT. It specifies CASGRGPVANTGELFL.

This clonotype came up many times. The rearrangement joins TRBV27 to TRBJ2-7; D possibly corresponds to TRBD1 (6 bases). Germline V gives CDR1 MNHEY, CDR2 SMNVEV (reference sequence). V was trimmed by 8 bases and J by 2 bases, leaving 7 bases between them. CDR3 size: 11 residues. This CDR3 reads CASGTTYEQYF. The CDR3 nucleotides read TGTGCCAGCGGGACAACCTACGAGCAGTACTTC.

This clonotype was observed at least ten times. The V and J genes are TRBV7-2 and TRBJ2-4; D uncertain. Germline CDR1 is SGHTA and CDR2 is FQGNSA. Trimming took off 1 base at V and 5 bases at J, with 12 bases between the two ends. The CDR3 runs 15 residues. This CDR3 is CASSLDGREENIQYF. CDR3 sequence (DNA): TGTGCCAGCAGCTTAGATGGCAGAGAGGAAAACATTCAGTACTTC.

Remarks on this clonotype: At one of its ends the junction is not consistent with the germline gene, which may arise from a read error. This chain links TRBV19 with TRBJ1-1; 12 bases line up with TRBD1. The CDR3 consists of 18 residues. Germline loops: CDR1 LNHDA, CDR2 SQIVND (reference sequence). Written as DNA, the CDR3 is TGTGCCAGTAGTCCCCTCCGGGACAGGGGGCTCGGGAGCACTGAAGCTTTCTTC. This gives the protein CASSPLRDRGLGSTEAFF.

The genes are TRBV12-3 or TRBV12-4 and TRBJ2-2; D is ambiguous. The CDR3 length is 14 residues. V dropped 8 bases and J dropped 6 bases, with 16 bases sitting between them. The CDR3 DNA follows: TGTGCCAGCCTGCCAGACCTTGAACCCGGGGAGCTGTTTTTT. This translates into CASLPDLEPGELFF.

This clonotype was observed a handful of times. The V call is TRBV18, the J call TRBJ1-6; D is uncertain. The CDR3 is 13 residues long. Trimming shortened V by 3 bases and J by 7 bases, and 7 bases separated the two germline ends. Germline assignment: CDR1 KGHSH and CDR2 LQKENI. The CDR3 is CASSPEGNSPLHF. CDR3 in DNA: TGTGCCAGCTCACCCGAGGGAAATTCACCCCTCCACTTT.